A single T cell receptor beta chain is shown here with its context. The antigen is undetermined. These data originate in a study of cytomegalovirus exposure and HLA in healthy donors. General study findings and limits: Within a later analysis, the majority of CMV-associated TCR beta chains appeared HLA-restricted.

Per the germline V gene, CDR1 is SGHNT and CDR2 is YENEEA. The CDR3 is 14 amino acids. Trimming left V 0 bases short and J 4 bases short, with 9 bases between. 13 Jbeta primers and 60 Vbeta primers were used for the PCR. Method: immunoSEQ multiplex PCR; TCRdb's copy keeps in-frame clones and lacks some. The sample gives approximately 170,000 clones, over 60% of which show up once; about 5% is in the top ten. The source material was PBMCs. The genes are TRBV11-3 and TRBJ2-5, with D possibly matching TRBD2 (5 bases). The sequence came from a man younger than 45 in good health and CMV-seropositive. CDR3 in DNA: TGTGCCAGCAGCTTAGATCGGGGATCAGAGACCCAGTACTTC. Its translation: CASSLDRGSETQYF.